A single sample gave rise to the 32 T cell receptor beta chains below, sequenced in a study of shared clonotypes between healthy human individuals. This table comes from immunoSEQ multiplex PCR, and its TCRdb copy is limited to in-frame clones, with some not included. This table holds around 2,000,000 clones, about 95% found once. Naive CD8 cells lacked CD45RO, underwent positive selection for CCR7 and left out terminally differentiated effector memory CD45RA+ cells. Sequencing input: naive CD8+ T cells sorted from blood. All receptors derive from a man between 18 and 29 years old in good health.

The J gene is TRBJ1-2, the V gene TRBV5-4; the D is unclear. Germline loops: CDR1 SGHNT, CDR2 YYREEE (reference sequence). The CDR3 length is 14 residues. V was trimmed by 0 bases and J by 6 bases, leaving 12 bases between them. For the CDR3, the DNA is TGTGCCAGCAGCTTGGATGGAACTTACGATGGCTACACCTTC. Translating it yields CASSLDGTYDGYTF.

The V and J genes are TRBV4-1 and TRBJ2-7; tentatively, D is TRBD1 (6 bases). Germline V gene lookup returns CDR1 MGHRA and CDR2 YSYEKL. V lost 0 bases and J lost 6, with 15 bases in between. CDR3 size: 15 residues. This chain's CDR3 is CASSQDWTVPPEQYF. CDR3 nucleotides: TGCGCCAGCAGCCAAGATTGGACAGTACCCCCCGAGCAGTACTTC.

V and J are TRBV27 and TRBJ2-3, with 12 bases identical to TRBD2. The CDR3 has 15 residues. With 6 bases clipped from V and 5 bases from J, the junction kept 6 bases outside the gene matches. In germline, CDR1 is MNHEY, CDR2 SMNVEV (reference sequence). The CDR3 nucleotides read TGTGCCAGCAGCGGACTAGCGGGACGGCTAGATACGCAGTATTTT. Translation: CASSGLAGRLDTQYF.

The chain uses TRBV27 and TRBJ1-1, with D perhaps matching TRBD1 (5 bases). In germline, CDR1 is MNHEY, CDR2 SMNVEV (reference sequence). The CDR3 contains 17 residues. Trimming stripped 4 bases from V and 1 base from J, with 19 bases between. The CDR3 reads CASSSLAQGPENTEAFF. CDR3 nucleotide sequence: TGTGCCAGCAGTTCCCTCGCGCAGGGACCGGAGAACACTGAAGCTTTCTTT.

The chain recombines TRBV4-1 with TRBJ2-7, with D possibly being TRBD1 (6 bases). The CDR3 runs 17 residues. Trimming pared 1 base from V and 0 bases from J, leaving 16 bases between. Germline V gives CDR1 MGHRA, CDR2 YSYEKL. CDR3 sequence: CASSQVLAGTSSYEQYF. The CDR3 DNA reads as TGCGCCAGCAGCCAAGTTCTGGCCGGGACAAGCTCCTACGAGCAGTACTTC.

Regarding this clone: The identical CDR3 is also encoded by other nucleotide sequences in the sample. The V gene is TRBV7-9, the J gene TRBJ2-3; no clear D gene. Per germline, CDR1 SEHNR and CDR2 FQNEAQ (reference sequence). This CDR3 contains 12 residues. The ends were cut back, 5 bases at V and 0 bases at J, with 3 bases in the middle. This CDR3 reads CASSLSTDTQYF. CDR3 bases: TGTGCCAGCAGCCTAAGCACAGATACGCAGTATTTT.

Notes on this clone: Other DNA sequences of this sample code for an identical CDR3. The chain uses TRBV6-5 and TRBJ2-5; maybe TRBD1 (5 bases). V lost 0 bases and J lost 1, with 9 bases in between. Germline V CDR1 and CDR2: MNHEY, SVGAGI. This CDR3 contains 15 residues. In DNA, the CDR3 is TGTGCCAGCAGTTACTCTGGGGCTACCCAAGAGACCCAGTACTTC. Protein product: CASSYSGATQETQYF.

In this sample, this clone turned up once. The CDR3: CARDRRISYEQYF. In DNA, the CDR3 is TGTGCCAGGGACAGGAGGATTTCCTACGAGCAGTACTTC. The chain is built from TRBV6-5 and TRBJ2-7; 7 nucleotides match TRBD1. Per the germline V gene, CDR1 is MNHEY and CDR2 is SVGAGI. V gave up 9 bases and J gave up 1 base; unmatched junction bases: 6. The CDR3 has 13 residues.

This chain uses TRBV28 with TRBJ1-5, with 10 nucleotides matching TRBD1. The V segment lost 5 bases and the J segment 6 bases; nucleotides outside the gene matches: 13. The CDR3 is made up of 17 amino acids. Looked up from germline, CDR1 is MDHEN and CDR2 is SYDVKM. CDR3 nucleotides: TGTGCCAGCAGTAGGGACAGGGGAGTAATTCGAAGTCAGCCCCAGCATTTT. This translates into CASSRDRGVIRSQPQHF.

In its sample, this clone was seen once. The rearrangement links TRBV5-6 to TRBJ2-5; 7 nucleotides align to TRBD2. V trimming: 0 bases; J trimming: 1 base; junction bases outside the gene matches: 6. The length of the CDR3 is 16 residues. Per germline, CDR1 SGHDT and CDR2 YYEEEE. The CDR3 DNA reads as TGTGCCAGCAGCTTGGCCAGCGGGGCCCTCCAAGAGACCCAGTACTTC. Its protein is CASSLASGALQETQYF.

The rearrangement joins TRBV27 to TRBJ2-2; D gene ambiguous. V shed 5 bases and J shed 6 bases, with 10 bases lying between them. The length of the CDR3 is 13 residues. Per germline, CDR1 MNHEY and CDR2 SMNVEV (reference sequence). CDR3 protein: CASSPTYSGELFF. CDR3 DNA: TGTGCCAGCAGTCCGACATATTCCGGGGAGCTGTTTTTT.

The chain recombines TRBV5-4 with TRBJ2-1, with D tentatively TRBD1 (6 bases). The CDR3 is 14 residues long. Per germline, CDR1 SGHNT and CDR2 YYREEE (reference sequence). The V and J ends lost 4 bases and 5 bases respectively, with 13 bases between them. CDR3 amino acids: CASSLWTEDNEQFF. CDR3 coding DNA: TGTGCCAGCAGCCTATGGACAGAAGACAATGAGCAGTTCTTC.

The chain uses TRBV9 and TRBJ2-3; D tentatively fits TRBD1 or TRBD2 (5 bases each). V lost 4 bases and J 5 bases, leaving 20 bases between the germline ends. The germline gives CDR1 SGDLS, CDR2 YYNGEE. The CDR3 covers 16 residues. The CDR3 sequence: CASSQNHGTPVDTQYF. CDR3 in DNA: TGTGCCAGCAGCCAAAATCACGGGACCCCCGTAGATACGCAGTATTTT. Drawing the rest from reference TRBV9 and TRBJ2-3, the complete variable domain is DSGVTQTPKHLITATGQRVTLRCSPRSGDLSVYWYQQSLDQGLQFLIQYYNGEERAKGNILERFSAQQFPDLHSELNLSSLELGDSALYFCASSQNHGTPVDTQYFGPGTRLTVL.

The chain recombines TRBV7-8 with TRBJ2-7, with 7 bases lining up with TRBD1. The CDR3 consists of 14 residues. Germline loops: CDR1 SGHVS, CDR2 FQNEAQ. V was pared by 1 base and J by 2 bases, with 2 bases of the junction left unmatched. DNA for the CDR3: TGTGCCAGCAGCTTAGAGGGGACAGCCTACGAGCAGTACTTC. Translation: CASSLEGTAYEQYF.

In this sample, this clone turned up once. V usage is TRBV5-4 and J usage is TRBJ1-2; 7 nucleotides agree with TRBD1. V lost 3 bases, J lost 8 bases, and 10 bases stayed unmatched. Germline CDR1 SGHNT, CDR2 YYREEE (reference sequence). The CDR3 is 14 residues long. The CDR3 is CASSSAAGQPGYTF. In DNA, the CDR3 is TGTGCCAGCAGCTCAGCAGCGGGACAGCCCGGCTACACCTTC.

This rearrangement joins TRBV4-1 to TRBJ1-1; D is ambiguous. The length of the CDR3 is 13 residues. V lost 0 bases, J lost 5 bases, and 7 bases lay in between. Looked up from germline, CDR1 is MGHRA and CDR2 is YSYEKL. For the CDR3, the DNA is TGCGCCAGCAGCCAAGATTCCGAGACTGAAGCTTTCTTT. This codes for CASSQDSETEAFF.

The chain combines TRBV2 with TRBJ2-7, with TRBD2 as a possible D gene (5 bases). The CDR3 has 14 residues. Trimming cost V 8 bases and J 2 bases, with 16 bases left between them. In germline, CDR1 is SNHLY, CDR2 FYNNEI. The CDR3 DNA reads as TGTGCCAGCTTGTTCCGGGGAAAGACCTACGAGCAGTACTTC. Encoded protein: CASLFRGKTYEQYF.

The V and J genes are TRBV5-4 and TRBJ1-1; TRBD1 agrees at 11 bases. The germline V gene has CDR1 SGHNT and CDR2 YYREEE (reference sequence). Unmatched junction bases numbered 8, after V lost 1 base and J lost 0 bases. The CDR3 has 18 residues. CDR3 DNA: TGTGCCAGCAGCTTGAGGGGACAGGGGGGCTTAATGAACACTGAAGCTTTCTTT. As protein: CASSLRGQGGLMNTEAFF.

The V and J genes are TRBV4-1 and TRBJ2-5; 7 nucleotides align to TRBD2. Per the germline V gene, CDR1 is MGHRA and CDR2 is YSYEKL. This CDR3 spans 18 amino acids. V dropped 3 bases and J dropped 1; count of bases not matched to a gene: 14. CDR3 nucleotides: TGCGCCAGCAGCCAGGGCCTGGGGGGGGGAATCTTCCAAGAGACCCAGTACTTC. Protein sequence: CASSQGLGGGIFQETQYF.

This chain joins TRBV2 and TRBJ1-2; D might be TRBD1 (5 bases). This CDR3 has 14 residues. CDR1 and CDR2 (germline): SNHLY, FYNNEI. Between the trimmed V and J ends, which lost 6 bases and 4 bases, there was a span of 15 bases. CDR3 amino acids: CASRDAGGGYGYTF. As DNA, the CDR3 is TGTGCCAGCAGGGATGCCGGGGGAGGCTATGGCTACACCTTC.

The rearrangement joins TRBV9 to TRBJ2-3, with 7 bases that match TRBD2. The V gene's germline CDR1 is SGDLS and CDR2 YYNGEE. V lost 1 base, J lost 6 bases, and 5 bases stayed unmatched. The CDR3 is 14 residues long. The CDR3 bases are TGTGCCAGCAGCGTATTGGGAGGGTTCGATACGCAGTATTTT. This encodes CASSVLGGFDTQYF.

This chain joins TRBV29-1 and TRBJ2-3; TRBD2 matches 9 bases. The CDR3 loop spans 13 amino acids. Looked up from germline, CDR1 is SQVTM and CDR2 is ANQGSEA. CDR3 sequence: CGAAGGSTDTQYF. The CDR3 nucleotides read TGCGGAGCGGCGGGGGGGTCAACAGATACGCAGTATTTT.

A single count supports this clone. V and J are TRBV19 and TRBJ2-7, with D unclear. There are 13 residues in the CDR3. Looked up from germline, CDR1 is LNHDA and CDR2 is SQIVND (reference sequence). Between the trimmed V and J ends, which lost 4 bases and 3 bases, there was a span of 10 bases. The CDR3 DNA reads TGTGCCAGTAGTAGCGCCGTAGACTACGAGCAGTACTTC. As protein: CASSSAVDYEQYF.

V gene TRBV2 combines with J gene TRBJ2-7, with D possibly matching TRBD2 (5 bases). The germline V and J ends were trimmed by 1 base and 3 bases, with 13 bases remaining between them. This CDR3 has 15 residues. CDR1 and CDR2 from the germline V gene are SNHLY and FYNNEI. CDR3 DNA: TGTGCCAGCAGTGAAGATGGGGAGATAGGCTACGAGCAGTACTTC. It is translated as CASSEDGEIGYEQYF.

This chain uses TRBV9 with TRBJ2-5, with 7 bases aligning to TRBD1. Germline loops: CDR1 SGDLS, CDR2 YYNGEE. Trimming at V came to 3 bases and at J to 5 bases, leaving 10 bases not matched to a gene. The CDR3 has 15 residues. In nucleotides, the CDR3 is TGTGCCAGCAGCGAGGGCAGGGGGTCTTGGGAGACCCAGTACTTC. This encodes CASSEGRGSWETQYF.

In the case of this clone: In the same sample, other DNA sequences code for this CDR3. This sequence joins TRBV10-2 and TRBJ2-3; 10 bases agree with TRBD2. The CDR3 spans 15 residues. V dropped 5 bases and J dropped 0; count of bases not matched to a gene: 2. The germline V gene encodes CDR1 WSHSY and CDR2 SAAADI. CDR3 DNA sequence: TGCGCCAGCAGTCCGACTAGCGGGAGCACAGATACGCAGTATTTT. The encoded protein is CASSPTSGSTDTQYF.

V and J are TRBV19 and TRBJ2-3, with TRBD2 identical over 7 bases. After removal of 10 bases from V and 2 bases from J, the junction contained 15 bases not matched to a gene. This CDR3 region has 16 residues. From germline, CDR1 is LNHDA and CDR2 SQIVND (reference sequence). The CDR3 region is CANTRRETHPTDTQYF. CDR3 DNA sequence: TGTGCCAATACACGGCGGGAGACCCATCCCACAGATACGCAGTATTTT.

This clone was observed a single time. This sequence joins TRBV7-9 and TRBJ2-1; TRBD1 matches at 7 bases. This CDR3 comprises 14 residues. J lost 7 bases, V lost 8 bases, and 11 bases had no gene match. Per the germline V gene, CDR1 is SEHNR and CDR2 is FQNEAQ (reference sequence). CDR3 bases: TGTGCCAGCGGTTTACAGGGGTCCCTGAATGAGCAGTTCTTC. Its protein product is CASGLQGSLNEQFF.

V gene TRBV2 combines with J gene TRBJ1-4; D may be TRBD1 (5 bases). CDR1 and CDR2 (germline): SNHLY, FYNNEI. This CDR3 comprises 14 residues. V lost 4 bases and J lost 3, with 9 bases in between. Here the CDR3 reads CASSALGPNEKLFF. In nucleotides, the CDR3 is TGTGCCAGCAGTGCCTTGGGACCTAATGAAAAACTGTTTTTT.

V gene TRBV7-9 combines with J gene TRBJ1-2; D gene unclear. The CDR3 length is 14 residues. With 5 bases removed from V and 4 bases from J, the gap between germline ends came to 14 bases. CDR1 SEHNR and CDR2 FQNEAQ come from the germline V gene (reference sequence). The CDR3 is CASSPSAELYGYTF. The CDR3 DNA sequence: TGTGCCAGCAGCCCGAGCGCCGAGCTCTATGGCTACACCTTC.

The chain couples TRBV7-9 to TRBJ2-7; D remains ambiguous. The CDR3 is 14 residues long. V was pared by 5 bases and J by 3 bases, with 14 bases between. Germline values: CDR1 SEHNR, CDR2 FQNEAQ (reference sequence). The CDR3 loop reads CASSLALGYYEQYF. The CDR3 coding sequence is TGTGCCAGCAGCCTCGCCTTGGGTTACTACGAGCAGTACTTC.

V gene TRBV7-6 combines with J gene TRBJ2-1, with a possible D match to TRBD1 (6 bases). CDR3 length equals 15 residues. V was pared by 1 base and J by 2 bases, with 9 bases between. Germline V CDR1 and CDR2: SGHVS, FNYEAQ. CDR3 sequence (DNA): TGTGCCAGCAGCTTAGGGCCAGGGGCCTACAATGAGCAGTTCTTC. Translation: CASSLGPGAYNEQFF. Together with reference TRBV7-6 and TRBJ2-1, the CDR3 gives the full variable domain: GAGVSQSPRYKVTKRGQDVALRCDPISGHVSLYWYRQALGQGPEFLTYFNYEAQQDKSGLPNDRFSAERPEGSISTLTIQRTEQRDSAMYRCASSLGPGAYNEQFFGPGTRLTVL.